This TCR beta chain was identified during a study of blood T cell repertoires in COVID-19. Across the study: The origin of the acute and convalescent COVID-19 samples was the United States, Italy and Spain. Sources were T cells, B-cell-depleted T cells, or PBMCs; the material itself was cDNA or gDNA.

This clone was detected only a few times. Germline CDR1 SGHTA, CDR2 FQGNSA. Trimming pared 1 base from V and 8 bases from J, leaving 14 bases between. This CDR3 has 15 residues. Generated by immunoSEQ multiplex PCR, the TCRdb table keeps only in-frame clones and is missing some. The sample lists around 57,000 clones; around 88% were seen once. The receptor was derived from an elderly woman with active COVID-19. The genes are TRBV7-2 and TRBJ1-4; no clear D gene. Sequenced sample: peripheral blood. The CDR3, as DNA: TGTGCCAGCAGCTTAGGAGGAATGGGAGGAGAAAAACTGTTTTTT. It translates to CASSLGGMGGEKLFF. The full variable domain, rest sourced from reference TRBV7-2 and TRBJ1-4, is GAGVSQSPSNKVTEKGKDVELRCDPISGHTALYWYRQSLGQGLEFLIYFQGNSAPDKSGLPSDRFSAERTGGSVSTLTIQRTQQEDSAVYLCASSLGGMGGEKLFFGSGTQLSVL.